Listed below are T cell receptor beta chains from one sample, sequenced in a study of Graves' ophthalmopathy and Graves' hyperthyroidism. In TCRdb, the multiplex PCR reads were re-called with MiXCR into one record per CDR3 protein. Of almost 400,000 distinct CDR3 sequences in the sample, 18% were seen once. The sample comprised peripheral blood. The receptors come from a woman under 30 with Graves' ophthalmopathy. Each CDR3 is given with its conserved first and last residue. The order of the fields is J gene, CDR3 length, V gene, D gene, CDR3 protein. D genes are given only for firm matches.

TRBJ2-7 | 12 | TRBV6-1 | NA | CASSPPPGRLYF
TRBJ2-7 | 14 | TRBV20-1 | TRBD2 | CSAASGGRAHEQYF
TRBJ1-6 | 19 | TRBV4-1 | NA | CASSQFYPGSPPGPSPLHF
TRBJ1-1 | 16 | TRBV10-3 | NA | CAIRDRQGEGNTEAFF
TRBJ1-1 | 17 | TRBV12-3/TRBV12-4 | NA | CASTRLGIGALNTEAFF
TRBJ2-7 | 13 | TRBV18 | NA | CASSPTRSYEQYF
TRBJ1-3 | 13 | TRBV6-5 | NA | CASRGLGGNTIYF
TRBJ1-1 | 12 | TRBV20-1 | TRBD1 | CSASDRVSEAFF
TRBJ2-5 | 16 | TRBV5-1 | NA | CASSLAASGPRETQYF
TRBJ2-7 | 13 | TRBV24-1 | NA | CATSGAPAYEQYF
TRBJ2-2 | 15 | TRBV19 | NA | CASSMGQRRGGELFF
TRBJ2-7 | 16 | TRBV5-1 | NA | CASSLASGPPNYEQYF
TRBJ2-7 | 15 | TRBV10-2 | TRBD2 | CASSEAQRERFEQYF
TRBJ2-5 | 15 | TRBV6-1 | TRBD2 | CASSQLAGGRETQYF
TRBJ1-5 | 16 | TRBV15 | NA | CATSPRRSLSNQPQHF
TRBJ1-1 | 17 | TRBV5-1 | NA | CASSPIRRSHGDTEAFF
TRBJ1-6 | 14 | TRBV25-1 | NA | CASIRSSYNSPLHF
TRBJ1-1 | 15 | TRBV2 | TRBD1 | CASSRDRGTNTEAFF
TRBJ2-4 | 15 | TRBV9 | NA | CASSVGGGTKNIQYF
TRBJ2-7 | 13 | TRBV20-1 | TRBD1 | CSAKLTGGYEQYF
TRBJ2-7 | 16 | TRBV20-1 | NA | CSPEASGSERRGEQYF
TRBJ2-7 | 13 | TRBV15 | NA | CATRSRDSYEQYF
TRBJ2-2 | 13 | TRBV2 | NA | CASSDGRSGELFF
TRBJ1-6 | 14 | TRBV28 | NA | CASSLDGINSPLHF
TRBJ2-7 | 14 | TRBV2 | TRBD2 | CASSGLAETFEQYF
TRBJ1-2 | 13 | TRBV20-1 | TRBD1 | CSARPDRNYGYTF
TRBJ2-7 | 17 | TRBV6-2/TRBV6-3 | TRBD2 | CASSSGLAGGPGAEQYF
TRBJ1-1 | 15 | TRBV6-2/TRBV6-3 | NA | CASSYSIVWVTEAFF
TRBJ2-2 | 15 | TRBV9 | NA | CASSVVQTNTGELFF
TRBJ1-6 | 15 | TRBV28 | NA | CASSPSGLPPTPLHF
TRBJ1-3 | 14 | TRBV7-2 | NA | CASRSGFSGNTIYF
TRBJ2-6 | 19 | TRBV6-2/TRBV6-3 | NA | CASSYPGQGGPPGANVLTF
TRBJ1-1 | 14 | TRBV7-2 | NA | CASSLEVGNTEAFF
TRBJ2-5 | 14 | TRBV10-1 | NA | CASSDSGLKETQYF
TRBJ2-7 | 13 | TRBV6-2/TRBV6-3 | NA | CASSSGGKEEQYF
TRBJ1-1 | 15 | TRBV6-1 | NA | CASSELFGLGAEAFF
TRBJ2-5 | 19 | TRBV7-2 | TRBD2 | CASTQIRASGRGVVETQYF
TRBJ2-7 | 13 | TRBV13 | NA | CASSFFRAYEQYF
TRBJ2-7 | 13 | TRBV12-3/TRBV12-4 | NA | CASSLGAVREQYF
TRBJ1-2 | 11 | TRBV7-2 | NA | CASRGAYGYTF
TRBJ2-5 | 14 | TRBV7-9 | NA | CASSALIVGGFQYF
TRBJ1-2 | 14 | TRBV27 | TRBD1 | CASSPRTGRHGYTF
TRBJ1-1 | 13 | TRBV12-3/TRBV12-4 | NA | CASRTQGHSVAFF
TRBJ2-7 | 16 | TRBV11-2 | NA | CASSSSGTSLIYEQYF
TRBJ1-3 | 13 | TRBV20-1 | NA | CSADSNSGNTIYF
TRBJ1-1 | 12 | TRBV20-1 | NA | CSARDREPEAFF
TRBJ2-2 | 15 | TRBV7-6 | NA | CASSLDWVSSGELFF
TRBJ2-7 | 14 | TRBV19 | NA | CASSIMGDFYEQYF
TRBJ2-5 | 14 | TRBV6-2/TRBV6-3 | TRBD1 | CASSTMTGRETQYF
TRBJ1-6 | 11 | TRBV20-1 | TRBD1 | CGGQGDSPLHF
TRBJ1-1 | 14 | TRBV12-3/TRBV12-4 | NA | CASSFTTPGFEAFF
TRBJ2-2 | 18 | TRBV27 | TRBD2 | CASSYVAGGPQNTGELFF
TRBJ1-6 | 17 | TRBV6-2/TRBV6-3 | NA | CASSPGQRSSYNSPLHF
TRBJ2-7 | 13 | TRBV29-1 | TRBD2 | CSIANGRAYEQYF
TRBJ1-5 | 13 | TRBV4-3 | NA | CASSQRSDQPQHF